This T cell receptor beta chain was identified during a study of technical replicates of blood from four donors. TCRdb's table, derived via immunoSEQ multiplex PCR, lists solely in-frame clones and lacks some. In the table there are more than 65,000 clones, nearly 96% of which are singletons. The V and J ends lost 1 base and 4 bases respectively, with 19 bases between them. The germline V gene has CDR1 KGHSH and CDR2 LQKENI. The CDR3 spans 17 residues. The sequencing sample was made of T cells isolated from PBMCs. The sequence was collected from a human donor in good health. The chain links TRBV18 to TRBJ1-2; TRBD1 might be the D (5 bases). CDR3 amino acids: CASSPLMVPDTAYGYTF. Written as DNA, the CDR3 is TGTGCCAGCTCACCACTGATGGTACCGGACACGGCCTATGGCTACACCTTC.